This T cell receptor beta chain is from a study of beta chain features in type 1 diabetes (dated by TCRdb to 2016 to 2019). Describing the broader study: Mean age, gender distribution, total cell number and subset yield did not differ between patients and healthy donors. Regulatory and stem cell-like memory subsets were obtained from only 8 patients and roughly 8 healthy donors, while naive and central memory subsets were obtained from all 30 or so donors. Across all samples, almost 110 million sorted cells were examined, and cell number per subset correlated strongly with RNA yield. In the study, TCRB repertoires of sorted circulating CD4+ T cell subsets from recently diagnosed type 1 diabetes patients were compared with those of matched healthy donors. Summary of the overall study and its limitations: The naive, central memory and regulatory TCRB repertoires appeared to resemble one another more closely among patients than among healthy donors. Patients with type 1 diabetes made fewer insertions and deleted more nucleotides at VDJ recombination sites, implying thymic rearrangement abnormalities. A moderate but significant shortening of TCRB CDR3 length was observed in type 1 diabetes patients in all four CD4+ subsets. Because cDNA was sequenced instead of genomic DNA, highly expressing activated cells could be over-represented, though the groups showed no difference in activation or CD3 levels. Shorter templates might have been favored by PCR, but patient and control samples were amplified and corrected together, so both groups would have been affected equally by any skew. Because the HLA sub-analyses included only small numbers of individuals, any influence of HLA type on TCRB rearrangement was left unresolved.

V was cut back by 8 bases and J by 2 bases, leaving a gap of 16 bases between them. From a lookup of the germline V gene (reference sequence), CDR1 and CDR2 are GTSNPN and SVGIG. The CDR3 runs 13 residues from the cysteine to the phenylalanine. This entry keeps only the CDR3 DNA: 39 bases, framed from base 1. From each donor, a single peripheral blood sample of around 0.12 L on average was drawn into heparinised tubes. Using a panel that included CD45RO, CCR7, CD25, CD127, CD95 and CD27, naive, central memory, regulatory and stem cell-like memory CD4+ T cells were sorted on a BD FACSAria II. All sorted populations exceeded 95% purity. PBMCs were isolated right away by Lymphoprep density gradient centrifugation and were stained directly, without culture. Samples were stained and sorted in pairs, with one healthy donor and one patient per experiment, so that batch effects were minimized. This clone showed up just a few times. It lacks a known antigen. Per-base quality was not reported, and no clone a single base away is much larger than it.

All of the isolated RNA was reverse transcribed with the High Capacity cDNA Reverse Transcription Kit, so expressed TCRB transcripts were sequenced. Naive, central memory and regulatory T cell samples underwent deep immunoSEQ sequencing, averaging about 3.5 million total reads per sample. Sorted cells were lysed in RLT buffer, and RNA was extracted using DNase-treated RNeasy Micro or Mini kits according to cell number. Each cell subset was processed on its own to prevent cross-contamination, while patient and healthy donor samples were processed together. TCRB sequences were amplified from cDNA with the immunoSEQ multiplex PCR, producing 87-bp fragments spanning the CDR3 region. Sequencing of the amplicons was done on the Illumina HiSeq platform. As for the original processing: PCR bias was computationally corrected using synthetic template baselines, reads within Hamming distance 2 were collapsed, and singletons that could not be merged were discarded. By aligning reads against IMGT, V, D and J genes, CDR3 length, and insertions or deletions at six rearrangement sites were assigned. Within each subset, clonotype counts were normalized to sorted cell number, after which true diversity and Gini coefficients were computed with the tcR R package. The overlap coefficient, calculated on TCRB nucleotide sequences, was used to quantify repertoire sharing. Out-of-frame TCRB sequences from naive cells were analyzed as a proxy for the pre-selection repertoire. The table comes from immuneACCESS by way of TCRdb, which keeps in-frame sequences with V and J called. Part of the clones is missing from these tables; in studies checked, under half for an unresolved V gene and the rest for unknown reasons. From that table come the V and J calls and clone size; the DNA was used to work out D and trimming. Counted in this sample were about 230,000 clones; around 10% of them appeared once. Jointly, the top ten make up 0.034% of the sample.

The sequence links TRBV30 to TRBJ2-7; possibly the D gene is TRBD2, per 5 matching bases. The source material was naive CD4+ T cells from blood. What this sample's cell subset or site label stands for: true naive CD4+ T cells. The receptor comes from a woman in her late teens or twenties in good health. The DNA is as follows: TGTGCCCAGGCGGGTGGCAATCCCTACGAGCAGTACTTC. Translation gives CAQAGGNPYEQYF.